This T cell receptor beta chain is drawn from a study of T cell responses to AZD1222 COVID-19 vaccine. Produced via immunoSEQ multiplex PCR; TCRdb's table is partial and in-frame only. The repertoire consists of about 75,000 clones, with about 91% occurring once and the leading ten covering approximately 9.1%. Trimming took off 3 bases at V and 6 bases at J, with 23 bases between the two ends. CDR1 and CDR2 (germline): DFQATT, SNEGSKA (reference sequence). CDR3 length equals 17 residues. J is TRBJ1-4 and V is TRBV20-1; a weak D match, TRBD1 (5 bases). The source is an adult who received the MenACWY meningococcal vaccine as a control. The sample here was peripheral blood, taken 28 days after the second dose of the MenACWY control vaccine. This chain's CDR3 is CSASGGGLTGGHEKLFF. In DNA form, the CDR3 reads TGCAGTGCTAGTGGGGGAGGTCTGACGGGAGGTCATGAAAAACTGTTTTTT.